One sample yielded the 2 T cell receptor beta chains listed below, sequenced in a study of blood T cell repertoires in COVID-19. Profiling relied on immunoSEQ multiplex PCR, and the TCRdb table lists in-frame clones only, not all of them. The sample lists over 110,000 clones; approximately 89% were seen once. Sequencing was carried out using peripheral blood. All receptors derive from a human donor in a cohort sampled during active COVID-19.

The rearrangement joins TRBV5-4 to TRBJ2-1, with TRBD2 matching over 9 bases. Germline-derived CDR1 and CDR2 are SGHNT and YYREEE (reference sequence). This CDR3 spans 16 amino acids. Unmatched junction bases numbered 10, after V lost 0 bases and J lost 9 bases. The DNA of the CDR3 is TGTGCCAGCAGCTTGGCCGGCGGGGGGGCCTTACGTGAGCAGTTCTTC. It codes for CASSLAGGGALREQFF.

The chain is built from TRBV9 and TRBJ1-4; D gene unclear. CDR1 is SGDLS, CDR2 YYNGEE, per germline. Deletions cut 0 bases from V and 8 bases from J, with 14 bases between. The CDR3 sequence is 15 residues long. CDR3 region: CASSVGEGLREKLFF. As DNA, the CDR3 is TGTGCCAGCAGCGTAGGGGAGGGTCTACGAGAAAAACTGTTTTTT.